This TCR beta chain was sequenced in a study of blood T cell repertoires in COVID-19. Under the authors' procedure: From reference gene primer amplification, estimates of nucleated cell counts were derived. The data were produced by immunoSEQ multiplex PCR, yet TCRdb's version contains in-frame clones alone and is incomplete. V, J and clone size derive from that table, while D and trimming were established from the DNA sequence. In the table there are tens of thousands of clones, 80% to 90% of which are singletons. The sequence came from a man aged 60 to 75 with acute or convalescent COVID-19. Sequencing used peripheral blood.

CDR3 amino acids: CASSYSLRGSTGELFF. In nucleotides, the CDR3 is TGTGCCAGCAGTTACTCCTTGCGGGGGTCCACCGGGGAGCTGTTTTTT. The chain combines TRBV6-6 with TRBJ2-2; 7 bases are shared with TRBD2. With 0 bases clipped from V and 4 bases from J, the junction kept 5 bases outside the gene matches. Germline V gene lookup returns CDR1 MNHNY and CDR2 SVGAGI (reference sequence). The CDR3 is 16 residues long.